These T cell receptor beta chains were read from a single sample in a study of blood T cell repertoires in COVID-19. The protocol was immunoSEQ multiplex PCR, while the TCRdb copy is restricted to in-frame clones and leaves out a portion. In the table there are more than 300,000 clones, 90% of which are singletons. The sequencing input was PBMCs or T cells enriched from blood (not recorded which). These receptor sequences come from a woman in her 30s who had been exposed to COVID-19. Each CDR3 is given with its conserved first and last residue. A D gene is named only where the DNA matches it firmly. The listing skips clone size in some rows; elsewhere it reads once, few, many or a size class.

NA,NA,TRBV29-1,TRBJ1-2,14,TGCAGCGTTGAAGAGGTAGGGAGAGACTATGGCTACACCTTC,CSVEEVGRDYGYTF
TRBD1,NA,TRBV5-4,TRBJ1-6,15,TGTGCCAGCAGCTTGACGACAGGGACTAATTCACCCCTCCACTTT,CASSLTTGTNSPLHF
NA,NA,TRBV5-6,TRBJ2-5,14,TGTGCCAGCAGCTTGGGAACTAGTGTAGAGACCCAGTACTTC,CASSLGTSVETQYF
TRBD2,once,TRBV7-2,TRBJ2-1,13,TGTGCCAGTGGGCGGGGGGGCGGCAATGAGCAGTTCTTC,CASGRGGGNEQFF
NA,NA,TRBV6-6,TRBJ1-2,11,TGTGCCAGCAGTAGCCTCCGGGGCTACACCTTC,CASSSLRGYTF
NA,NA,TRBV25-1,TRBJ1-2,15,TGTGCCAGCAGAAACACCTTCGGGGGGATCTATGGCTACACCTTC,CASRNTFGGIYGYTF
TRBD1,NA,TRBV2,TRBJ1-1,15,TGTGCCAGCAGTGAGACAGGGGGCCCCCACACTGAAGCTTTCTTT,CASSETGGPHTEAFF
TRBD1,NA,TRBV5-1,TRBJ1-3,21,TGCGCCAGCAGCTTGGCACTACAGGGGGCTGGATTTTCGGTGCATGGAAACACCATATATTTT,CASSLALQGAGFSVHGNTIYF
NA,NA,TRBV9,TRBJ1-5,14,TGTGCCAGCAGCGTAGTGGCCAGTTCAGGGCCCCAGCATTTT,CASSVVASSGPQHF
NA,NA,TRBV9,TRBJ1-2,14,TGTGCCAGCAGCGTAGGAAGGGGTGGCTATGGCTACACCTTC,CASSVGRGGYGYTF
NA,NA,TRBV3-1/TRBV3-2,TRBJ1-6,15,TGTGCCAGCAGCCTTAGGGGGACCCAGAATTCACCCCTCCACTTT,CASSLRGTQNSPLHF
TRBD1,NA,TRBV18,TRBJ1-2,10,TGTGCCAGCTCACCGGACAGGGAAACCTTC,CASSPDRETF
NA,NA,TRBV12-3/TRBV12-4,TRBJ1-6,13,TGTGCCAGCAGTTTCGGGGAGTGGTCACCCCTCCACTTT,CASSFGEWSPLHF
NA,once,TRBV11-2,TRBJ2-3,18,TGTGCCAGCAGCTCGGGCCTACCGGCAGGGCTCCCGACAGATACGCAGTATTTT,CASSSGLPAGLPTDTQYF
NA,NA,TRBV5-1,TRBJ1-1,15,TGCGCCAGCAGCTTGGGGACTTCGGGGAACACTGAAGCTTTCTTT,CASSLGTSGNTEAFF
TRBD1,once,TRBV12-3/TRBV12-4,TRBJ2-3,11,TGTGCCAGCAGTCCTTCAGGGGGCCCTTATTTT,CASSPSGGPYF
TRBD2,NA,TRBV5-1,TRBJ2-5,15,TGCGCCAGCAGCTCCTTAGCGGGGGGGAAAGAGACCCAGTACTTC,CASSSLAGGKETQYF
NA,NA,TRBV19,TRBJ1-5,14,TGTGCCAGTAGTATAATTCAGGGGAATCAGCCCCAGCATTTT,CASSIIQGNQPQHF
NA,NA,TRBV11-2,TRBJ2-2,12,TGTGCCAGCAGCCCTCTACCCCTGTCGCTGTTTTTT,CASSPLPLSLFF
NA,NA,TRBV7-2,TRBJ1-5,14,TGTGCCAGCAGCTTGAAAGGAGGCGGTCAGCCCCAGCATTTT,CASSLKGGGQPQHF
NA,NA,TRBV5-6,TRBJ1-2,13,TGTGCCAGCAGCTTGGGTCAGGTCTATGGCTACACCTTC,CASSLGQVYGYTF
NA,once,TRBV14,TRBJ1-5,14,TGTGCCAGCAGCCAAGACGGATCGGGTCAGCCCCAGCATTTT,CASSQDGSGQPQHF
NA,few,TRBV20-1,TRBJ1-5,14,TGCAGTGCTAGTGGAGGCAGGGTGGGACAGCCCCAGCATTTT,CSASGGRVGQPQHF
TRBD1,NA,TRBV5-6,TRBJ1-2,13,TGTGCCAGCAGCTTGAGACAGGGGGGTCGCTACACCTTC,CASSLRQGGRYTF
TRBD2,NA,TRBV7-2,TRBJ2-1,15,TGTGCCAGCAGCTTTAGCGGGGGGGCTTGGAATGAGCAGTTCTTC,CASSFSGGAWNEQFF
NA,NA,TRBV4-1,TRBJ2-7,13,TGCGCCAGCAGTCTTGCCCCAATGAACGGGCAGTACTTC,CASSLAPMNGQYF
TRBD1,NA,TRBV2,TRBJ1-3,18,TGTGCCAGCACTGGGAGATTCATCGACAGGGCGGTTGGAAACACCATATATTTT,CASTGRFIDRAVGNTIYF
TRBD1,NA,TRBV3-1/TRBV3-2,TRBJ2-1,14,TGTGCCAGCAGCCAAGGGACAGGGCGGAATGAGCAGTTCTTC,CASSQGTGRNEQFF
TRBD2,NA,TRBV5-4,TRBJ2-2,16,TGTGCCAGCAGCTTGATCGCGGGGGGGCCCTCCGGGGAGCTGTTTTTT,CASSLIAGGPSGELFF
TRBD2,NA,TRBV3-1/TRBV3-2,TRBJ2-3,17,TGTGCCAGCAGCGGACTAGCGGGGGAACGCGCCACAGATACGCAGTATTTT,CASSGLAGERATDTQYF
TRBD1,NA,TRBV2,TRBJ1-1,14,TGTGCCAGCAGGGATCCGGGACAGGGACCTGAAGCTTTCTTT,CASRDPGQGPEAFF
TRBD1,few,TRBV6-2/TRBV6-3,TRBJ1-2,14,TGTGCCAGCAGCTCCGGACAGGGGGGCTATGGCTACACCTTC,CASSSGQGGYGYTF
TRBD1,NA,TRBV27,TRBJ1-2,15,TGTGCCAGCAGTTTATCCGGACAGGGAAACTATGGCTACACCTTC,CASSLSGQGNYGYTF
TRBD1,NA,TRBV24-1,TRBJ1-2,16,TGTGCCACCAGTGATCCTCGGACAGGGGGGGGGTATGGCTACACCTTC,CATSDPRTGGGYGYTF
TRBD2,NA,TRBV7-9,TRBJ2-5,17,TGTGCCAGCAGCTTAGGTGGGGCGGGGGACCTCCAAGAGACCCAGTACTTC,CASSLGGAGDLQETQYF
NA,few,TRBV2,TRBJ1-4,15,TGTGCCAGCAGTGACAGGCCCCGAAGTAATGAAAAACTGTTTTTT,CASSDRPRSNEKLFF
TRBD1,NA,TRBV7-9,TRBJ1-1,14,TGTGCCAGCAGACCCACAGGGGCCCATTTAGGAGCTTTCTTT,CASRPTGAHLGAFF
TRBD1,NA,TRBV2,TRBJ1-1,15,TGTGCCAGCCGTATCATTACGGGACAGGTCCAGGAAGCTTTCTTT,CASRIITGQVQEAFF
NA,NA,TRBV11-3,TRBJ1-1,14,TGTGCCAGCAGCCGAAATACAGGGACCGCTGAAGCTTTCTTT,CASSRNTGTAEAFF
NA,NA,TRBV29-1,TRBJ1-3,13,TGCAGCGTCAGCAGGGATTCTGGAAACACCATATATTTT,CSVSRDSGNTIYF
NA,NA,TRBV19,TRBJ2-7,13,TGTGCCAGTAGTATCATGTCTGCGGCAGAGCAGTACTTC,CASSIMSAAEQYF
TRBD1,NA,TRBV4-2,TRBJ1-2,15,TGTGCCAGCAGCCAAGCTGACAGGGGGAGGGATGGCTACACCTTC,CASSQADRGRDGYTF
NA,NA,TRBV21-1,TRBJ2-1,22,TGTGCCAGCAGCACCACCTTCCGACTAGCGGGGTTCCCCTACCCAGTATACAATGAGCAGTTCTTC,CASSTTFRLAGFPYPVYNEQFF
NA,NA,TRBV6-5,TRBJ2-4,13,TGTGCCACCGTTTTCGTGGCCAAAAACATTCAGTACTTC,CATVFVAKNIQYF
TRBD1,NA,TRBV3-1/TRBV3-2,TRBJ1-1,12,TGTGCCAGCAGAAACAGGGGCACTGAAGCTTTCTTT,CASRNRGTEAFF